The 17 T cell receptor beta chains below come from one sample, sequenced in a study of human T cells and chemical hapten exposure. As for time point: patch test 1, 2 weeks after DPC sensitization. Sample treatment: therapeutic diphenylcyclopropenone sensitization with weekly scalp DPC. TCRdb processed the RACE reads anew with MiXCR; each CDR3 protein has one entry. The table shows around 160,000 distinct CDR3 sequences, with roughly 15% occurring only once. Source: whole blood, taken in connection with sensitization to the hapten diphenylcyclopropenone (DPC). Source of these receptors: a woman in her thirties with alopecia areata. Some clones in this sample may be carry-over from other donors' samples.

The chain employs TRBV11-1 and TRBJ2-3; 7 bases fit TRBD1. CDR3 length: 13 residues. Germline loops: CDR1 SGHAT, CDR2 FQDESV (reference sequence). V shed 5 bases, J shed 8 bases, and the junction held 7 bases outside the gene matches. This CDR3 reads CASSRRGQTTQYF. The CDR3 DNA reads as TGTGCCAGCAGCCGTCGGGGACAGACTACGCAGTATTTT. The full variable domain, in which reference TRBV11-1 and TRBJ2-3 provide the parts outside the CDR3, is EAEVAQSPRYKITEKSQAVAFWCDPISGHATLYWYRQILGQGPELLVQFQDESVVDDSQLPKDRFSAERLKGVDSTLKIQPAELGDSAMYLCASSRRGQTTQYFGPGTRLTVL.

This clonotype was detected a few times. The rearrangement uses TRBV12-5 and TRBJ2-5, with D possibly matching TRBD2 (5 bases). Germline CDR1 is LGHNT and CDR2 is FRNRAP. Trimming removed 0 bases at V and 4 bases at J, with 6 bases between. The CDR3 runs to 13 residues. CDR3 in DNA: TGTGCTAGTGGTTTGGTAGGAGGAGAGACCCAGTACTTC. It encodes CASGLVGGETQYF.

The chain couples TRBV20-1 to TRBJ1-5; D not resolved. Germline V gene lookup returns CDR1 DFQATT and CDR2 SNEGSKA (reference sequence). V dropped 0 bases and J dropped 3 bases, with 12 bases sitting between them. This CDR3 is built from 15 residues. CDR3 region: CSARDPRAYNQPQHF. For the CDR3, the DNA is TGCAGTGCTAGAGACCCTAGGGCCTACAATCAGCCCCAGCATTTT.

This chain connects TRBV7-9 to TRBJ2-1, with D tentatively TRBD1 or TRBD2 (5 bases each). Trimming removed 5 bases from V and 12 bases from J, with 17 bases in between. CDR3 size: 13 residues. The germline V gene has CDR1 SEHNR and CDR2 FQNEAQ (reference sequence). The CDR3 spells CASSPTGTAGQFF. CDR3 coding DNA: TGTGCCAGCAGCCCAACCGGGACGGCTGGGCAGTTCTTC.

The J gene is TRBJ2-5, the V gene TRBV4-1; the D gene is possibly TRBD2 (5 bases). This CDR3 contains 15 residues. Trimming shortened V by 1 base and J by 0 bases, and 9 bases separated the two germline ends. Germline V gives CDR1 MGHRA, CDR2 YSYEKL. The CDR3, as DNA: TGCGCCAGCAGCCAAGTGGAAGCGGACCAAGAGACCCAGTACTTC. Its protein is CASSQVEADQETQYF.

This clonotype was observed many times. This chain joins TRBV12-3 or TRBV12-4 and TRBJ2-5, with D uncertain. CDR3 size: 13 residues. V lost 6 bases and J 9 bases, leaving 17 bases between the germline ends. The CDR3 nucleotides read TGTGCCAGCAGCCGTACTATAGCTGTGGCCCAGTACTTC. Protein sequence: CASSRTIAVAQYF.

The CDR3 reads CASSLEGGQQPQHF. CDR3 DNA: TGTGCCAGCAGCTTAGAGGGAGGGCAGCAGCCCCAGCATTTT. The chain carries TRBV7-9 and TRBJ1-5, with no clear D. CDR1 and CDR2 from the germline V gene are SEHNR and FQNEAQ (reference sequence). The V gene lost 1 base and the J gene lost 7 bases, with 11 bases spanning the gap. There are 14 residues in the CDR3.

The chain combines TRBV12-3 or TRBV12-4 with TRBJ2-2; D gene uncertain. The CDR3 extends over 17 amino acids. Trimming took 3 bases from V and 4 from J, leaving 18 bases between them. This CDR3 is CASSLATLVSGTGELFF. DNA of the CDR3: TGTGCCAGCAGTTTGGCCACGTTAGTCTCGGGCACCGGGGAGCTGTTTTTT.

This chain connects TRBV6-2 or TRBV6-3 to TRBJ1-1, with 7 bases identical to TRBD1. The CDR3 length is 15 residues. The V and J ends lost 6 bases and 3 bases, in that order; junction bases with no gene match: 10. Looked up from germline, CDR1 is MNHEY and CDR2 is SVGEGT. The CDR3: CASSATYRGDTEAFF. CDR3 nucleotide sequence: TGTGCCAGCAGCGCAACCTACAGGGGAGACACTGAAGCTTTCTTT.

About this clonotype: This may arise from a read error, as a much more abundant clone is one base away. The chain couples TRBV5-4 to TRBJ2-1; D is perhaps TRBD1 or TRBD2 (5 bases each). CDR1 is SGHNT, CDR2 YYREEE, per germline (reference sequence). Trimming stripped 0 bases from V and 0 bases from J, with 16 bases between. This CDR3 spans 18 amino acids. Here the CDR3 DNA reads TGTGCCAGCAGCTTGGACATCGGGGCGGGTGGCTCCTACAATGAGCAGTTCTTC. Its translation: CASSLDIGAGGSYNEQFF.

DNA for the CDR3: TGCAGTGCTAGAGGTCGTGGGACTAGCGGGGTACCCTACAATGAGCAGTTCTTC. Its protein is CSARGRGTSGVPYNEQFF. This chain connects TRBV20-1 to TRBJ2-1; 13 bases align to TRBD2. Looked up from germline, CDR1 is DFQATT and CDR2 is SNEGSKA (reference sequence). V lost 1 base and J lost 2; bases outside the gene matches: 8. This CDR3 contains 18 residues.

This clonotype was counted between two and nine times. The chain is built from TRBV14 and TRBJ2-7; no clear D. The CDR3 extends over 12 amino acids. The V end lost 3 bases, the J end lost 2 bases, and 5 bases lay between the germline ends. CDR1 and CDR2 (germline): SGHDN, FVKESK. The DNA for the CDR3 is TGTGCCAGCAGCCAGGTAACCTACGAGCAGTACTTC. Translating it yields CASSQVTYEQYF.

The sample holds a few counts of this clonotype. The chain has TRBV29-1 and TRBJ1-1; no clear D. The CDR3 extends over 14 amino acids. Per germline, CDR1 SQVTM and CDR2 ANQGSEA. V shed 7 bases and J shed 1 base, with 16 bases lying between them. The CDR3 sequence is CSALGSRQNTEAFF. CDR3 bases: TGCAGCGCCTTAGGGAGCCGACAGAACACTGAAGCTTTCTTT.

CDR3 sequence reads: CASSLEGGRGTDTQYF. CDR3 sequence (DNA): TGCGCCAGCAGCTTGGAGGGGGGGCGCGGCACAGATACGCAGTATTTT. The chain employs TRBV4-3 and TRBJ2-3; a weak D match, TRBD2 (7 bases). The germline CDR1 and CDR2 sequences are LGHNA and YSLEER. CDR3 size: 16 residues. V lost 5 bases and J 1 base, leaving 16 bases between the germline ends.

This clonotype was recorded many times. The chain combines TRBV29-1 with TRBJ2-5; D unclear. The germline V and J ends were trimmed by 6 bases and 6 bases, with 14 bases remaining between them. From germline, CDR1 is SQVTM and CDR2 ANQGSEA. There are 12 residues in the CDR3. The CDR3 nucleotides are TGCAGCGTAATTGGTATATCCCAGACCCAGTACTTC. Amino acid sequence: CSVIGISQTQYF.

The V and J genes are TRBV20-1 and TRBJ1-6; 7 bases map to TRBD1. The junction had 7 bases not matched to a gene; V was cut back by 2 bases and J by 6 bases. Per the germline V gene, CDR1 is DFQATT and CDR2 is SNEGSKA (reference sequence). The CDR3 contains 15 residues. The CDR3 nucleotides read TGCAGTGCTAGACCTACGGGACAGCCTAATTCACCCCTCCACTTT. The encoded protein is CSARPTGQPNSPLHF.

This clonotype was counted at least ten times. The CDR3 here is CASSLPQTGAGVNTEAFF. The CDR3 bases are TGTGCCAGCAGCTTACCTCAGACAGGGGCCGGTGTGAACACTGAAGCTTTCTTT. This sequence joins TRBV28 and TRBJ1-1, with 8 nucleotides matching TRBD1. The trim removed 6 bases at V and 0 bases at J, leaving 15 bases unmatched. Germline CDR1 reads MDHEN; CDR2 reads SYDVKM. The CDR3 loop spans 18 amino acids.